The 28 T cell receptor beta chains presented below share a single source sample, sequenced in a study of breast tumors, draining lymph nodes, adjacent tissues. The lymph nodes were axillary draining lymph nodes from breast cancer patients. One entry per CDR3 protein, called by TCRdb with MiXCR from the multiplex PCR reads. Of around 250,000 distinct CDR3 sequences in the sample, less than 35% are singletons; the top ten hold 3.6%. The sequenced material came from axillary lymph node tissue. These receptors were obtained from a female donor with breast cancer. Some clones in this sample may be carry-over from other donors' samples.

The V call is TRBV6-6, the J call TRBJ2-6, with 7 bases matching TRBD1. Germline lookup yields CDR1 MNHNY and CDR2 SVGAGI (reference sequence). V shed 6 bases, J shed 11 bases, and the junction held 4 bases outside the gene matches. The CDR3 sequence is 12 residues long. CDR3 loop: CASSAGGYVLTF. CDR3 nucleotide sequence: TGTGCCAGCAGCGCAGGGGGATACGTCCTGACTTTC.

V and J are TRBV25-1 and TRBJ2-7; D is perhaps TRBD2 (5 bases). Deletions cut 4 bases from V and 1 base from J, with 20 bases between. Germline lookup yields CDR1 MGHDK and CDR2 SYGVNS. The CDR3 totals 17 residues. The CDR3 sequence: CASSARGEGIGSYEQYF. In nucleotides, the CDR3 is TGTGCCAGCAGTGCTAGAGGAGAGGGTATCGGGTCCTACGAGCAGTACTTC.

On this clonotype itself: At one end, the junction sequence differs from germline, possibly due to a read error. The chain has TRBV7-2 and TRBJ2-3; 10 positions match TRBD1. The CDR3 has 15 residues. Germline lookup yields CDR1 SGHTA and CDR2 FQGNSA. The CDR3: CASSDRTGGREEQYF. The CDR3 DNA follows: TGCGCCAGCAGCGACAGGACAGGGGGAAGAGAGGAGCAGTATTTT.

This clonotype was detected ten times or more. The J gene is TRBJ1-4, the V gene TRBV7-9, with a weak D call TRBD1 (5 bases). Trimming took off 6 bases at V and 2 bases at J, with 16 bases between the two ends. The CDR3 contains 16 residues. CDR1 and CDR2 (germline): SEHNR, FQNEAQ (reference sequence). The CDR3 protein is CASRVEPRATNEKLFF. CDR3 DNA sequence: TGTGCCAGCAGGGTCGAGCCCAGGGCGACTAATGAAAAACTGTTTTTT.

This clonotype was picked up a small number of times. The chain joins TRBV4-1 to TRBJ2-1; 10 nucleotides match TRBD2. The CDR3 length is 17 residues. The V and J ends lost 0 bases and 2 bases, in that order; junction bases with no gene match: 4. Germline-derived CDR1 and CDR2 are MGHRA and YSYEKL. The CDR3 DNA sequence: TGCGCCAGCAGCCAAGATTTAAGCGGGGGGGCCTACAATGAGCAGTTCTTC. Its protein is CASSQDLSGGAYNEQFF.

This clonotype occurred many times. The gene calls are TRBV10-2 and TRBJ2-1; D possibly uses TRBD1 or TRBD2 (5 bases each). CDR3 length equals 13 residues. The germline V gene has CDR1 WSHSY and CDR2 SAAADI. Trimming pared 6 bases from V and 9 bases from J, leaving 15 bases between. The CDR3 DNA is TGCGCCAGCAGACCCGGGGCAGACGGTGAGCAGTTCTTC. This translates into CASRPGADGEQFF.

This clonotype occurred many times. V is TRBV6-6 and J is TRBJ2-5, with a possible D match to TRBD2 (5 bases). This CDR3 has 14 amino acids. Between the trimmed V and J ends, which lost 5 bases and 3 bases, there was a span of 13 bases. Germline CDR1 is MNHNY and CDR2 is SVGAGI (reference sequence). The CDR3 loop is CASSHFWGEETQYF. Written as DNA, the CDR3 is TGTGCCAGCAGTCACTTTTGGGGAGAAGAGACCCAGTACTTC.

There are a few counts of this clonotype. V usage is TRBV28 and J usage is TRBJ2-7; no clear D gene. Deletions cut 7 bases from V and 4 bases from J, with 8 bases between. The CDR3 is made up of 11 amino acids. CDR1 and CDR2 from the germline V gene are MDHEN and SYDVKM. The CDR3 bases are TGTGCCAGCACAGGTCCTTACGAGCAGTACTTC. Translation: CASTGPYEQYF.

Ten or more counts support this clonotype. The gene calls are TRBV4-3 and TRBJ2-6; unclear D gene. The ends were cut back, 1 base at V and 0 bases at J, with 10 bases in the middle. Germline V gives CDR1 LGHNA, CDR2 YSLEER. The CDR3 has 17 amino acids. CDR3 loop: CASSQAPSSSGANVLTF. The DNA for the CDR3 is TGCGCCAGCAGCCAAGCCCCAAGTTCCTCTGGGGCCAACGTCCTGACTTTC.

Remarks on this clonotype: The junction does not match germline at one end; this may be a read error. The V call is TRBV5-1, the J call TRBJ1-4; D might be TRBD1 (5 bases). The CDR3 runs 15 residues. Germline lookup yields CDR1 SGHRS and CDR2 YFSETQ. The CDR3 DNA is TGCGCCAGCAGGTTGGAGGCTCAGGGTGACGAAAAACTGTTTTTT. Translation gives CASRLEAQGDEKLFF. The full variable domain, its missing parts supplied by reference TRBV5-1 and TRBJ1-4, is KAGVTQTPRYLIKTRGQQVTLSCSPISGHRSVSWYQQTPGQGLQFLFEYFSETQRNKGNFPGRFSGRQFSNSRSEMNVSTLELGDSALYLCASRLEAQGDEKLFFGSGTQLSVL.

Ten or more counts support this clonotype. The chain joins TRBV6-1 to TRBJ2-6; D may be TRBD1 (6 bases). The ends were cut back, 5 bases at V and 0 bases at J, with 8 bases in the middle. CDR1 and CDR2 (germline): MNHNS, SASEGT. CDR3 size: 15 residues. This CDR3 is CASSTGISGANVLTF. CDR3 coding DNA: TGTGCCAGCAGTACAGGGATCTCTGGGGCCAACGTCCTGACTTTC.

This clonotype was seen many times. The chain joins TRBV19 to TRBJ2-2; the match to TRBD2 covers 9 bases. Germline V gene data show CDR1 as LNHDA and CDR2 as SQIVND (reference sequence). There are 14 residues in the CDR3. V shed 6 bases, J shed 1 base, and the junction held 0 bases outside the gene matches. The CDR3 loop is CASRTSGNTGELFF. The CDR3 DNA reads as TGTGCCAGTAGGACTAGCGGGAACACCGGGGAGCTGTTTTTT. The whole variable domain, remainder taken from reference TRBV19 and TRBJ2-2, is DGGITQSPKYLFRKEGQNVTLSCEQNLNHDAMYWYRQDPGQGLRLIYYSQIVNDFQKGDIAEGYSVSREKKESFPLTVTSAQKNPTAFYLCASRTSGNTGELFFGEGSRLTVL.

The chain recombines TRBV9 with TRBJ2-1; D tentatively reads TRBD1 or TRBD2 (5 bases each). Germline loops: CDR1 SGDLS, CDR2 YYNGEE. This CDR3 region has 13 residues. The germline V and J ends were trimmed by 3 bases and 7 bases, with 11 bases remaining between them. The CDR3 DNA reads as TGTGCCAGCAGCGGGGGGAAGAGAAATGAGCAGTTCTTC. It specifies CASSGGKRNEQFF.

The sample holds a few counts of this clonotype. A read error may explain this, as a much larger clone is one base away. The J gene is TRBJ2-1, the V gene TRBV9, with 7 bases lining up with TRBD1. Looked up from germline, CDR1 is SGDLS and CDR2 is YYNGEE. The length of the CDR3 is 14 residues. This CDR3 is CASSAVGQAPEQSF. In DNA form, the CDR3 reads TGTGCCAGCAGCGCAGTTGGACAGGCCCCTGAGCAGTCCTTC.

This clonotype was seen many times. This chain links TRBV5-1 with TRBJ1-5; D may be TRBD1 (6 bases). Trimming took off 0 bases at V and 2 bases at J, with 9 bases between the two ends. Germline V gene lookup returns CDR1 SGHRS and CDR2 YFSETQ. CDR3 length: 15 residues. The CDR3 region is CASSLEGVGNQPQHF. As DNA, the CDR3 is TGCGCCAGCAGCTTGGAGGGGGTGGGCAATCAGCCCCAGCATTTT.

This clonotype occurred many times. The genes are TRBV4-3 and TRBJ2-1; D gene uncertain. CDR3 size: 14 residues. In germline, CDR1 is LGHNA, CDR2 YSLEER. Trimming took off 4 bases at V and 1 base at J, with 8 bases between the two ends. CDR3 nucleotides: TGCGCCAGCAGCCCACACCCTTCCTACAATGAGCAGTTCTTC. Protein: CASSPHPSYNEQFF.

This clonotype was counted ten times or more. The chain employs TRBV10-3 and TRBJ2-3, with 8 bases fitting TRBD1. Germline V gene lookup returns CDR1 ENHRY and CDR2 SYGVKD. V lost 4 bases to trimming and J lost 3 bases; unmatched junction nucleotides: 6. CDR3 length equals 15 residues. The CDR3 protein is CAISVDRGLTDTQYF. In DNA form, the CDR3 reads TGTGCCATCAGTGTTGACAGGGGATTGACAGATACGCAGTATTTT.

In its sample, this clonotype was seen once. This chain links TRBV7-6 with TRBJ2-5, with TRBD1 matching over 9 bases. Germline lookup yields CDR1 SGHVS and CDR2 FNYEAQ. This CDR3 has 15 amino acids. The V and J ends lost 5 bases and 10 bases, in that order; junction bases with no gene match: 14. In DNA form, the CDR3 reads TGTGCCAGCAGCCAACAGGGACAGGGCCTTGTGAACCAGTACTTC. Translated: CASSQQGQGLVNQYF. Complete variable domain (other parts from reference TRBV7-6 and TRBJ2-5): GAGVSQSPRYKVTKRGQDVALRCDPISGHVSLYWYRQALGQGPEFLTYFNYEAQQDKSGLPNDRFSAERPEGSISTLTIQRTEQRDSAMYRCASSQQGQGLVNQYFGPGTRLLVL.

This clonotype has a count of ten or more. This chain joins TRBV20-1 and TRBJ2-5, with a weak D call TRBD1 (6 bases). V lost 0 bases and J 1 base, leaving 12 bases between the germline ends. Germline CDR1 is DFQATT and CDR2 is SNEGSKA (reference sequence). CDR3 size: 15 residues. DNA for the CDR3: TGCAGTGCTAGAGAGACAGGACAGATCCAAGAGACCCAGTACTTC. Protein product: CSARETGQIQETQYF.

A few counts support this clonotype. Just one base apart from a much larger clone, this may be a read error. The chain joins TRBV20-1 to TRBJ2-3; D might be TRBD1 (6 bases). Germline CDR1 DFQATT, CDR2 SNEGSKA (reference sequence). The CDR3 spans 15 residues. The CDR3 DNA reads as TGCAGTGCTAGAGGGGGGCCCTCTAGCACAGATGCGCAGTATTTT. Translation gives CSARGGPSSTDAQYF.

V and J are TRBV7-2 and TRBJ2-3; 7 bases line up with TRBD2. V shed 5 bases, J shed 3 bases, and the junction held 14 bases outside the gene matches. The CDR3 runs 17 residues. CDR1 SGHTA and CDR2 FQGNSA come from the germline V gene. The DNA for the CDR3 is TGTGCCAGCAGCCAGCCGGGGGGAGCCCGTTGGACAGATACGCAGTATTTT. Its protein is CASSQPGGARWTDTQYF.

This clonotype occurred once. The chain recombines TRBV7-3 with TRBJ2-7, with a weak D call TRBD1 (6 bases). Germline assignment: CDR1 SGHTA and CDR2 FQGTGA. Trimming removed 1 base from V and 3 bases from J, with 10 bases in between. The CDR3 has 14 amino acids. CDR3 residues: CASSLKGENYEQYF. CDR3 nucleotides: TGTGCCAGCAGCTTAAAGGGGGAGAACTACGAGCAGTACTTC. Using reference TRBV7-3 and TRBJ2-7 for the parts outside the CDR3, the full variable domain is GAGVSQTPSNKVTEKGKYVELRCDPISGHTALYWYRQSLGQGPEFLIYFQGTGAADDSGLPNDRFFAVRPEGSVSTLKIQRTERGDSAVYLCASSLKGENYEQYFGPGTRLTVT.

This clonotype was observed many times. This rearrangement joins TRBV7-2 to TRBJ2-5; 9 nucleotides line up with TRBD1. The junction had 9 bases not matched to a gene; V was cut back by 1 base and J by 3 bases. This CDR3 comprises 17 residues. Per the germline V gene, CDR1 is SGHTA and CDR2 is FQGNSA. The CDR3 nucleotides are TGTGCCAGCAGCTTAGGTTTCAGGGACAGGGTGAAAGAGACCCAGTACTTC. As protein: CASSLGFRDRVKETQYF.

This clonotype was seen at least ten times. The chain recombines TRBV7-2 with TRBJ1-3; 7 nucleotides agree with TRBD1. The CDR3 totals 15 residues. With V trimmed by 5 bases and J by 2 bases, 6 bases remained unmatched. Germline CDR1 is SGHTA and CDR2 is FQGNSA. The DNA for the CDR3 is TGTGCCAGCAGCGCTCTAGGGGGCGCTGGAAACACCATATATTTT. This codes for CASSALGGAGNTIYF.

V gene TRBV19 combines with J gene TRBJ1-3, with D tentatively TRBD1 (6 bases). V lost 8 bases and J lost 6, with 20 bases in between. The length of the CDR3 is 15 residues. Germline loops: CDR1 LNHDA, CDR2 SQIVND (reference sequence). CDR3 DNA: TGTGCCAGTGCGGGACCAACAGGGTTTGAAAACACCATATATTTT. It specifies CASAGPTGFENTIYF.

This clonotype was recorded many times. The chain has TRBV3-1 and TRBJ2-7, with D possibly TRBD1 on 5 matching bases. V was pared by 1 base and J by 7 bases, with 5 bases between. This CDR3 has 11 residues. CDR1 is LGHDT and CDR2 is YNNKEL in the germline V gene (reference sequence). The CDR3 region is CASSQAGEQYF. The CDR3 nucleotides read TGTGCCAGCAGCCAAGCAGGGGAGCAGTACTTC.

This clonotype was recorded at least ten times. V usage is TRBV14 and J usage is TRBJ1-5; no clear D gene. V was pared by 1 base and J by 1 base, with 8 bases between. This CDR3 spans 15 amino acids. CDR1 and CDR2 (germline): SGHDN, FVKESK. Written as DNA, the CDR3 is TGTGCCAGCAGCCAAGGGGCAGGCAGCAATCAGCCCCAGCATTTT. The encoded protein is CASSQGAGSNQPQHF.

The genes are TRBV10-2 and TRBJ2-3; D not resolved. Trimming pared 5 bases from V and 5 bases from J, leaving 11 bases between. CDR3 size: 13 residues. Germline V gene data show CDR1 as WSHSY and CDR2 as SAAADI. The CDR3 loop reads CASSSYPGDTQYF. The CDR3 nucleotides read TGCGCCAGCAGTAGCTACCCAGGAGATACGCAGTATTTT.